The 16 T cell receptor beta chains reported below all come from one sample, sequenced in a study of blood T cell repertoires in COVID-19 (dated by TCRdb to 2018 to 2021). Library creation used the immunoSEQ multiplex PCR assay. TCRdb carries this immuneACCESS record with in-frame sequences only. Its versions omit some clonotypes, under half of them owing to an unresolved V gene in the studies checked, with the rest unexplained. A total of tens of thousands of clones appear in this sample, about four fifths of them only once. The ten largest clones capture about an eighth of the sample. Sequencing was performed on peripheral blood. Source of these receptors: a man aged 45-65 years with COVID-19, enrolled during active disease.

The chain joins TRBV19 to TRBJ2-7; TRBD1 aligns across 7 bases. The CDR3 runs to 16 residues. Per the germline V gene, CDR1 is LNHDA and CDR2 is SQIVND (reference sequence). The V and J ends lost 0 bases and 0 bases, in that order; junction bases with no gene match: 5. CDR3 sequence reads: CASSIDRDRHSYEQYF. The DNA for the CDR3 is TGTGCCAGTAGTATAGATAGGGACAGACACTCCTACGAGCAGTACTTC.

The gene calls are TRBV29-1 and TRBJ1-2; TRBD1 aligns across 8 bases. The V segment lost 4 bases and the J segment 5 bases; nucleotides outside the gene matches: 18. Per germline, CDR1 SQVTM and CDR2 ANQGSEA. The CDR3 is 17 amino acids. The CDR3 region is CSVAGARRDRKKYGYTF. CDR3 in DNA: TGCAGCGTTGCCGGGGCCCGACGGGACAGGAAAAAGTATGGCTACACCTTC.

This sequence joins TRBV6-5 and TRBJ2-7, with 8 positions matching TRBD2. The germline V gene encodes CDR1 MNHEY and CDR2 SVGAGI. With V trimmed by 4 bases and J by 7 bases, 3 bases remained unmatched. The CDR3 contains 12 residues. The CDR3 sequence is CASSLAGREQYF. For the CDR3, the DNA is TGTGCCAGCAGTTTAGCGGGGAGGGAGCAGTACTTC.

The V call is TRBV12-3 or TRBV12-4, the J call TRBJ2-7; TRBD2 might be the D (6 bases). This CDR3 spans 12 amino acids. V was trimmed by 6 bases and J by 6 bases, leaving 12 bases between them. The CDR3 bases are TGTGCCAGCAGAGGAGGGTTGAGCGAGCAGTACTTC. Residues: CASRGGLSEQYF.

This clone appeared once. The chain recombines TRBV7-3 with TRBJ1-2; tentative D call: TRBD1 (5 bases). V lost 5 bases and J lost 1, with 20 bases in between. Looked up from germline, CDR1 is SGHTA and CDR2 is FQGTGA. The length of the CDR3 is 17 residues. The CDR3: CASSATVGQGNNYGYTF. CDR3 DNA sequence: TGTGCCAGCAGCGCAACAGTGGGCCAGGGTAATAACTATGGCTACACCTTC.

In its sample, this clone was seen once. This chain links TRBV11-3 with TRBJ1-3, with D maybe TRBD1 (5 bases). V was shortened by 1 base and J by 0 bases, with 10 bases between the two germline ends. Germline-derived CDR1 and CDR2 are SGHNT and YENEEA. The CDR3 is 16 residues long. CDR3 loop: CASSLGGSDSGNTIYF. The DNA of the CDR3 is TGTGCCAGCAGCTTAGGGGGCTCGGACTCTGGAAACACCATATATTTT.

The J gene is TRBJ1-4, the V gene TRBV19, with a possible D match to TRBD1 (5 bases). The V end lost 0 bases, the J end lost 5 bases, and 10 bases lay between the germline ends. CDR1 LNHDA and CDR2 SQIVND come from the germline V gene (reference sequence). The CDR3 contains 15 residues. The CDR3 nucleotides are TGTGCCAGTAGTATAGACAGGGCGGGGAATGAAAAACTGTTTTTT. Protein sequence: CASSIDRAGNEKLFF.

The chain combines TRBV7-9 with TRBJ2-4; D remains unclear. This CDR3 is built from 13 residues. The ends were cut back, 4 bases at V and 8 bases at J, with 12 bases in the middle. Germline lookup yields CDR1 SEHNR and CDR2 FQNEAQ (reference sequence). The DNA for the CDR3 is TGTGCCAGCAGCTCGCCCGCGGTTGACATTCAGTACTTC. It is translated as CASSSPAVDIQYF.

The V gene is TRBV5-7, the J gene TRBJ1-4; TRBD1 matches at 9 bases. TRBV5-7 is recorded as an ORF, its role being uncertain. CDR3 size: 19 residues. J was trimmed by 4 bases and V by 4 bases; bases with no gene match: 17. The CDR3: CASSGGRDRERGVNEKLFF. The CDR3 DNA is TGTGCCAGCAGCGGGGGTAGGGACAGGGAGCGAGGGGTTAATGAAAAACTGTTTTTT.

In DNA, the CDR3 is TGTGCCAGCAGCGTAGGACTAGCGGGGGAAGAGACCCAGTACTTC. Translated: CASSVGLAGEETQYF. The V gene is TRBV9, the J gene TRBJ2-5; 12 nucleotides agree with TRBD2. V lost 0 bases to trimming and J lost 3 bases; unmatched junction nucleotides: 0. Germline CDR1 SGDLS, CDR2 YYNGEE. The CDR3 extends over 15 amino acids.

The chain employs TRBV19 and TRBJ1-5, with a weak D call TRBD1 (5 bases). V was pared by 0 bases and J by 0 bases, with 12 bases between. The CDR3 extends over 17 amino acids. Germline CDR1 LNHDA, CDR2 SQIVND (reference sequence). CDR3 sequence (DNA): TGTGCCAGTAGTATAGATTTGACAGTCTATAGCAATCAGCCCCAGCATTTT. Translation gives CASSIDLTVYSNQPQHF.

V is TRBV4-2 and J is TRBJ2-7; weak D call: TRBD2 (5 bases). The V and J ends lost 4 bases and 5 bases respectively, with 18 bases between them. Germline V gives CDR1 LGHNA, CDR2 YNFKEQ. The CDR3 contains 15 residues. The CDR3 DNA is TGTGCCAGCAGCCCGGAGCGGCGCCCTACGGACGAGCAGTACTTC. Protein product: CASSPERRPTDEQYF.

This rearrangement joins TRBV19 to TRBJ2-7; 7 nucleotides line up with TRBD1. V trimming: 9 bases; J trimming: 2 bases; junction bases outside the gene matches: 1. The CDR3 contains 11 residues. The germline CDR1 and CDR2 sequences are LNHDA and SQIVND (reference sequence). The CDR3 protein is CASGTAYEQYF. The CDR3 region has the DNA TGTGCCAGCGGGACAGCCTACGAGCAGTACTTC. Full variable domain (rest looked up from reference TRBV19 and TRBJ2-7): DGGITQSPKYLFRKEGQNVTLSCEQNLNHDAMYWYRQDPGQGLRLIYYSQIVNDFQKGDIAEGYSVSREKKESFPLTVTSAQKNPTAFYLCASGTAYEQYFGPGTRLTVT.

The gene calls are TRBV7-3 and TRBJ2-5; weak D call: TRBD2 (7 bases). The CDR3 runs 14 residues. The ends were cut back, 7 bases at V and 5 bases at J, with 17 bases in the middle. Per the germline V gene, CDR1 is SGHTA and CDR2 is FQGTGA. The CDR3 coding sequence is TGTGCCAGCAACCGTGGGGGGGCCACGGAGACCCAGTACTTC. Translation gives CASNRGGATETQYF.

The CDR3 bases are TGTGCCAGCAGCAGGAGCACAGATACGCAGTATTTT. Amino acids: CASSRSTDTQYF. The chain combines TRBV12-3 or TRBV12-4 with TRBJ2-3, with D unclear. The CDR3 loop spans 12 amino acids. The germline V and J ends were trimmed by 6 bases and 0 bases, with 4 bases remaining between them.

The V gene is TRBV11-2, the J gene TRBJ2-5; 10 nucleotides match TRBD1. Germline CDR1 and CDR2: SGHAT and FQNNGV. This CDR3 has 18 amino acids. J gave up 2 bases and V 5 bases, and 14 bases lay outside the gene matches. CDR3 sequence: CASSPRTGGFRRQETQYF. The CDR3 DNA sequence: TGTGCCAGCAGCCCAAGGACAGGGGGATTTAGGCGTCAAGAGACCCAGTACTTC.